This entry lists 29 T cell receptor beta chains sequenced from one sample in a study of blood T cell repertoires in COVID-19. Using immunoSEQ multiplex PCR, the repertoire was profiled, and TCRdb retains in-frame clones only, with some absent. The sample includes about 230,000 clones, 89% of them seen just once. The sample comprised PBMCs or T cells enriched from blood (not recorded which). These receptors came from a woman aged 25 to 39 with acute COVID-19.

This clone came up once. In nucleotides, the CDR3 is TGTGCCAGCTCACCACTTACCGGGACAGGGGACATTCAGTACTTC. It yields the protein CASSPLTGTGDIQYF. The J gene is TRBJ2-4, the V gene TRBV18; 10 bases line up with TRBD1. Germline values: CDR1 KGHSH, CDR2 LQKENI. The junction had 5 bases not matched to a gene; V was cut back by 1 base and J by 8 bases. The CDR3 is 15 residues long.

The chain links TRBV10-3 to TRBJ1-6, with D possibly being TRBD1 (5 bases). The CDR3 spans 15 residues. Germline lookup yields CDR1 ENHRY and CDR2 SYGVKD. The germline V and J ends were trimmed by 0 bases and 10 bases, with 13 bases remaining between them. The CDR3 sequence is CAISESMFGGSPLHF. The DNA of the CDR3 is TGTGCCATCAGTGAGTCGATGTTCGGGGGATCACCCCTCCACTTT.

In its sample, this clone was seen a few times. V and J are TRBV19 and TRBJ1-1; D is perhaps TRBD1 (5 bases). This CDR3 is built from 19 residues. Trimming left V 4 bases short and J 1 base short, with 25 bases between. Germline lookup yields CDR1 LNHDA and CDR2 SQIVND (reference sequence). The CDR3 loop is CASSKRGSGNIQRNTEAFF. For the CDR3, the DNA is TGTGCCAGTAGTAAAAGGGGATCAGGAAACATACAGAGGAACACTGAAGCTTTCTTT.

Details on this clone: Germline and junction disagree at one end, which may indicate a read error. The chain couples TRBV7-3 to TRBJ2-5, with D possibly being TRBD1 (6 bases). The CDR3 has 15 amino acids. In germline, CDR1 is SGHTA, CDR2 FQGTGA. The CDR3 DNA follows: TGTGCCAGCAGCCTAACCTTTAACAGGGTTGAGACCCAGTACTTC. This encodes CASSLTFNRVETQYF.

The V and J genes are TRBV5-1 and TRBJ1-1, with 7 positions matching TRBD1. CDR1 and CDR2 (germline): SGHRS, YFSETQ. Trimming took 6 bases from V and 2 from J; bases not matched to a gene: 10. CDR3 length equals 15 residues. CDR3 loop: CASTWEGGPNTEAFF. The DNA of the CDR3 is TGCGCCAGCACCTGGGAAGGGGGCCCAAACACTGAAGCTTTCTTT.

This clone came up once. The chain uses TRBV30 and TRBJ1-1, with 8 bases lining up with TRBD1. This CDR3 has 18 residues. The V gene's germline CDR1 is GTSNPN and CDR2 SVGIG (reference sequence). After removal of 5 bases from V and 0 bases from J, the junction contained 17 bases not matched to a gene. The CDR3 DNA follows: TGTGCCTGGGACAGGGACAGGAAGGAAATCCACCTGAACACTGAAGCTTTCTTT. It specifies CAWDRDRKEIHLNTEAFF. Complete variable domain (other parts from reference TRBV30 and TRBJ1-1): SQTIHQWPATLVQPVGSPLSLECTVEGTSNPNLYWYRQAAGRGLQLLFYSVGIGQISSEVPQNLSASRPQDRQFILSSKKLLLSDSGFYLCAWDRDRKEIHLNTEAFFGQGTRLTVV.

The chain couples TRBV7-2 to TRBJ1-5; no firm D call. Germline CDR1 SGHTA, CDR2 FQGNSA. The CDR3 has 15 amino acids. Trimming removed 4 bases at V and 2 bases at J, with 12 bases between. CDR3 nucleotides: TGTGCCAGCAGCTATAATGCAGTCCGCAATCAGCCCCAGCATTTT. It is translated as CASSYNAVRNQPQHF.

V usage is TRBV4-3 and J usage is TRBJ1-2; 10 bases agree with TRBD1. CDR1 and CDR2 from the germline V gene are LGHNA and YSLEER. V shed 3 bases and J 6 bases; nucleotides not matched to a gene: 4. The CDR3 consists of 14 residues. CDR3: CASSQTTGGNGYTF. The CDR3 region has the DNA TGCGCCAGCAGCCAGACGACAGGGGGCAATGGCTACACCTTC.

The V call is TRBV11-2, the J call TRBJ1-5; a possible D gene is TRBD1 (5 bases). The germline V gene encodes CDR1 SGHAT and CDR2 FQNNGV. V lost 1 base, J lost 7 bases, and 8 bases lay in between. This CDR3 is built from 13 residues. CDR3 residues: CASSLGWGQPQHF. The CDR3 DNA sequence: TGTGCCAGCAGCTTAGGTTGGGGCCAGCCCCAGCATTTT. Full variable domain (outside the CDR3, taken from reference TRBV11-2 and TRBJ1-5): EAGVAQSPRYKIIEKRQSVAFWCNPISGHATLYWYQQILGQGPKLLIQFQNNGVVDDSQLPKDRFSAERLKGVDSTLKIQPAKLEDSAVYLCASSLGWGQPQHFGDGTRLSIL.

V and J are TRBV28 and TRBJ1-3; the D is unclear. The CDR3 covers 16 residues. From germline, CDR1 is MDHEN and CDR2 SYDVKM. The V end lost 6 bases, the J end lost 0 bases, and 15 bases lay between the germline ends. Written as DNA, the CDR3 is TGTGCCAGCAGCCCTCCCACTGCTACCTCTGGAAACACCATATATTTT. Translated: CASSPPTATSGNTIYF. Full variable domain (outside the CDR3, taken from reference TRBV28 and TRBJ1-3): DVKVTQSSRYLVKRTGEKVFLECVQDMDHENMFWYRQDPGLGLRLIYFSYDVKMKEKGDIPEGYSVSREKKERFSLILESASTNQTSMYLCASSPPTATSGNTIYFGEGSWLTVV.

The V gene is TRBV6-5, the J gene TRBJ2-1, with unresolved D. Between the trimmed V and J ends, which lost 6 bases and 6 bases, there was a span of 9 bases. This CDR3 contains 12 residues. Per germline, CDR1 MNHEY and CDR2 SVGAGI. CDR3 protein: CASSLGPNEQFF. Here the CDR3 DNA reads TGTGCCAGCAGCCTGGGCCCCAATGAGCAGTTCTTC.

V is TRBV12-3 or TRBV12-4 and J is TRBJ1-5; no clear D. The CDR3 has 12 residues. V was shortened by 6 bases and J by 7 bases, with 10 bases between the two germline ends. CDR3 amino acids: CASRRENQPQHF. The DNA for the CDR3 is TGTGCCAGCAGGAGGGAAAACCAGCCCCAGCATTTT.

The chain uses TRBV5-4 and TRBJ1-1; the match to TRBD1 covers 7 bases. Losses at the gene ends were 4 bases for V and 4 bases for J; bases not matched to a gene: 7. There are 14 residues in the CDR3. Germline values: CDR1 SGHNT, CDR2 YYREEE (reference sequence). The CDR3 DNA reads TGTGCCAGCAGCGGGACAGACAGGGTCACTGAAGCTTTCTTT. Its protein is CASSGTDRVTEAFF.

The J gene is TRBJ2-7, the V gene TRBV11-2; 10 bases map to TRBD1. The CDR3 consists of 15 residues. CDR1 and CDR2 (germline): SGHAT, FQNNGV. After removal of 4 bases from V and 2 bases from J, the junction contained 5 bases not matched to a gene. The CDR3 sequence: CASSSRDRGAYEQYF. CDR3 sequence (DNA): TGTGCCAGCAGCTCCCGGGACAGGGGAGCCTACGAGCAGTACTTC. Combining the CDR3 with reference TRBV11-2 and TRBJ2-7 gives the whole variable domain EAGVAQSPRYKIIEKRQSVAFWCNPISGHATLYWYQQILGQGPKLLIQFQNNGVVDDSQLPKDRFSAERLKGVDSTLKIQPAKLEDSAVYLCASSSRDRGAYEQYFGPGTRLTVT.

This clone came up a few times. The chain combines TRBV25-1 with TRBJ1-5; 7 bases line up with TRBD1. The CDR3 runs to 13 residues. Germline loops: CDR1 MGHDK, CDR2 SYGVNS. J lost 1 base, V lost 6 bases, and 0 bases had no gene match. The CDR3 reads CASRQGSNQPQHF. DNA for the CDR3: TGTGCCAGCAGACAGGGGAGCAATCAGCCCCAGCATTTT.

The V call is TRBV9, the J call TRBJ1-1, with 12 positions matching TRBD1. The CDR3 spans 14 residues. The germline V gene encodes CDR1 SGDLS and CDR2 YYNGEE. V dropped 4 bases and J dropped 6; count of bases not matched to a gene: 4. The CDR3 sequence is CASSPRDRGPEAFF. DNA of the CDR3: TGTGCCAGCAGCCCGCGGGACAGGGGGCCTGAAGCTTTCTTT.

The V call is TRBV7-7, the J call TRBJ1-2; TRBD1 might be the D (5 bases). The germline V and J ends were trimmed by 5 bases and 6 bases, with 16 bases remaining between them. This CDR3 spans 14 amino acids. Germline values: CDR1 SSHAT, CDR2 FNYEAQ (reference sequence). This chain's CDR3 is CASSPLTARNGYTF. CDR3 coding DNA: TGTGCCAGCAGCCCCCTGACAGCAAGGAATGGCTACACCTTC.

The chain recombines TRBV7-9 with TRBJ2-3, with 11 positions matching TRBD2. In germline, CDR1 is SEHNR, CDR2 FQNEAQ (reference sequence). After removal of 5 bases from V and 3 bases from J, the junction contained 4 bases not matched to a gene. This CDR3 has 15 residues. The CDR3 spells CASSLSGGATDTQYF. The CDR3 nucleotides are TGTGCCAGCAGCCTTAGCGGGGGGGCGACAGATACGCAGTATTTT.

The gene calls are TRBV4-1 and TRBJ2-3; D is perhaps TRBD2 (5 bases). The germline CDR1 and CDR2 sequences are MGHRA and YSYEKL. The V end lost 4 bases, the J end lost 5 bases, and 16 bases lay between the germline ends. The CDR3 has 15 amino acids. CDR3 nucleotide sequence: TGCGCCAGCAGCCCGAACCAGCTAGAGGGAGATACGCAGTATTTT. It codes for CASSPNQLEGDTQYF.

The CDR3 is CASSPPGTGGYFDTEAFF. The CDR3 DNA sequence: TGTGCCAGCAGCCCGCCAGGGACAGGGGGTTATTTTGACACTGAAGCTTTCTTT. The V call is TRBV28, the J call TRBJ1-1; 11 bases agree with TRBD1. Germline loops: CDR1 MDHEN, CDR2 SYDVKM. The trim removed 6 bases at V and 3 bases at J, leaving 15 bases unmatched. The CDR3 consists of 18 residues.

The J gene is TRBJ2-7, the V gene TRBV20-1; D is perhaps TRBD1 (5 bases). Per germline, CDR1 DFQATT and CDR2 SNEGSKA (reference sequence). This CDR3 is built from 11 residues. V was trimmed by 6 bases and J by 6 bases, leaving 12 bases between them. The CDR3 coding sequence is TGCAGTGCAGGCAGGGTAGGCGAGCAGTACTTC. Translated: CSAGRVGEQYF.

The CDR3 sequence is CATSIQGANQPQHF. CDR3 DNA: TGTGCCACCAGCATCCAGGGGGCGAATCAGCCCCAGCATTTT. The chain links TRBV15 to TRBJ1-5; 8 bases line up with TRBD1. Germline V gene sequence: CDR1 LNHNV, CDR2 YYDKDF (reference sequence). V gave up 4 bases and J gave up 4 bases; unmatched junction bases: 3. The CDR3 has 14 amino acids. The variable domain in full, with the rest retrieved from reference TRBV15 and TRBJ1-5, is DAMVIQNPRYQVTQFGKPVTLSCSQTLNHNVMYWYQQKSSQAPKLLFHYYDKDFNNEADTPDNFQSRRPNTSFCFLDIRSPGLGDTAMYLCATSIQGANQPQHFGDGTRLSIL.

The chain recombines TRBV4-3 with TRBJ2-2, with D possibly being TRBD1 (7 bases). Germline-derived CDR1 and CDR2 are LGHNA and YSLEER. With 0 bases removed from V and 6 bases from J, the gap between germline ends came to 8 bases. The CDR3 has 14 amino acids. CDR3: CASSQDRGAGELFF. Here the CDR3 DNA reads TGCGCCAGCAGCCAAGACAGGGGGGCCGGGGAGCTGTTTTTT.

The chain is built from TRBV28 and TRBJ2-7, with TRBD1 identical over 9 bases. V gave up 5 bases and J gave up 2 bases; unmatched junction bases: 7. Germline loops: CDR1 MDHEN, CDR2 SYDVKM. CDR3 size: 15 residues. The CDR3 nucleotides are TGTGCCAGCAGTGGGACAGGGATTTTTCCCTACGAGCAGTACTTC. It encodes CASSGTGIFPYEQYF.

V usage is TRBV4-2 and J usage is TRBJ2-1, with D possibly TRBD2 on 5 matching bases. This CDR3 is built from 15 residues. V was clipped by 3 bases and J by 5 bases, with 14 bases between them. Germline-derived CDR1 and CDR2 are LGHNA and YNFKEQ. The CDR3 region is CASSHRSERNNEQFF. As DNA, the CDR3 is TGTGCCAGCAGCCATAGGTCGGAGCGGAACAATGAGCAGTTCTTC.

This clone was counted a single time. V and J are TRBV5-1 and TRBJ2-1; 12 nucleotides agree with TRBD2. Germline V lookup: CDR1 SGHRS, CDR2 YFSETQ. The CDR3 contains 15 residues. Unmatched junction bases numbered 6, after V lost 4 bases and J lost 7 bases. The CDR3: CASSPLAGGNNEQFF. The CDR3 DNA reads TGCGCCAGCAGCCCACTAGCGGGGGGAAATAATGAGCAGTTCTTC.

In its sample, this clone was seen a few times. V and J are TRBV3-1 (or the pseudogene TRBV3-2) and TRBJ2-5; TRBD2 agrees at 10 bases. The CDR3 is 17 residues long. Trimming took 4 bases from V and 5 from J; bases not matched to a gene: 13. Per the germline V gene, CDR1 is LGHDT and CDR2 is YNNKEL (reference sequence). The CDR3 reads CASSRERGGRFQETQYF. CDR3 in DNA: TGTGCCAGCAGCCGAGAGCGGGGGGGCCGCTTTCAGGAGACCCAGTACTTC.

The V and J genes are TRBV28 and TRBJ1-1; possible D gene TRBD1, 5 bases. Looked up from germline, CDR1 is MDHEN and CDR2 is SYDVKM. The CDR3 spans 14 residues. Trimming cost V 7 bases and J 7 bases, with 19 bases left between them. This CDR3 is CASTDRWGGIEAFF. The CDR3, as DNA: TGTGCCAGCACGGATCGGTGGGGCGGCATTGAAGCTTTCTTT.

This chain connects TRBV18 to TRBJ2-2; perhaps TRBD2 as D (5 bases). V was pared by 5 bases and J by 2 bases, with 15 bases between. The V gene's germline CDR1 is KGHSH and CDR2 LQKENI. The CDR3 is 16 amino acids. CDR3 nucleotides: TGTGCCAGCTCATACTCTAGCCCAACTAACACCGGGGAGCTGTTTTTT. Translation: CASSYSSPTNTGELFF.